In this sample, the clone carrying this T cell receptor beta chain turned up once. Trimming took off 5 bases at V and 4 bases at J, with 14 bases between the two ends. The CDR3 has 15 residues. Germline CDR1 SGHNT, CDR2 YENEEA. Only in-frame clones appear in the TCRdb table, and some are missing; sequencing was by immunoSEQ multiplex PCR. The sample carries roughly 220,000 clones, approximately 82% recorded once. This specimen comes from a study of blood T cell repertoires in COVID-19. V usage is TRBV11-3 and J usage is TRBJ2-2, with TRBD2 as a possible D gene (6 bases). The material sequenced was peripheral blood. This TCR was sampled from a woman between 40 and 55 years old who had recovered from COVID-19. The CDR3 DNA follows: TGTGCCAGCAGCAAAATGGCGGGGAGCACCGGGGAGCTGTTTTTT. This translates into CASSKMAGSTGELFF.